Listed here is a single T cell receptor (beta chain). Its antigen is currently unknown. Deletions cut 2 bases from V and 3 bases from J, with 11 bases between. Looked up from germline, CDR1 is SEHNR and CDR2 is FQNEAQ (reference sequence). This CDR3 has 14 residues. The protocol was immunoSEQ multiplex PCR, while the TCRdb copy is restricted to in-frame clones and leaves out a portion. In the table there are approximately 2,000,000 clones, roughly 95% of which are singletons. It was CD45RO-negative cells, positively selected for CCR7, that made up naive CD8 cells, with terminally differentiated effector memory CD45RA+ cells excluded. The data were obtained in a study of shared clonotypes between healthy human individuals. Study-level results: Sampling involved blood alone; tissue repertoires likely differ.

The source is a man aged 18 to 29 in good health. Some clones in this sample may be carry-over from other donors' samples. The gene calls are TRBV7-9 and TRBJ2-7; D assignment may be TRBD1 or TRBD2 (5 bases each). The sequenced sample was naive CD8+ T cells from PBMCs. The CDR3 reads CASSLRGPVYEQYF. The CDR3 nucleotides are TGTGCCAGCAGCTTAAGGGGACCCGTCTACGAGCAGTACTTC. The full variable domain, completed using reference TRBV7-9 and TRBJ2-7, is DTGVSQNPRHKITKRGQNVTFRCDPISEHNRLYWYRQTLGQGPEFLTYFQNEAQLEKSRLLSDRFSAERPKGSFSTLEIQRTEQGDSAMYLCASSLRGPVYEQYFGPGTRLTVT.